These 10 T cell receptor beta chains were sequenced from one sample in a study of cytomegalovirus exposure and HLA in healthy donors. Primers: 60 Vbeta forward and 13 Jbeta reverse. The assay was immunoSEQ multiplex PCR, and TCRdb's table has in-frame clones only and misses some. The repertoire holds approximately 97,000 clones, with around 81% as singletons. The specimen was PBMCs. Receptors were obtained from a woman in her sixties or seventies in good health and CMV-seropositive.

This clone was observed once. The rearrangement links TRBV7-3 to TRBJ2-2; possible D gene TRBD2, 5 bases. Between the trimmed V and J ends, which lost 4 bases and 0 bases, there was a span of 21 bases. The CDR3 runs 19 residues. The germline CDR1 and CDR2 sequences are SGHTA and FQGTGA. The CDR3: CASSSPRGSRRSNTGELFF. The CDR3 bases are TGTGCCAGCAGCTCACCCCGGGGTAGTAGGAGGTCGAACACCGGGGAGCTGTTTTTT. The complete variable domain, with remaining parts taken from reference TRBV7-3 and TRBJ2-2, reads GAGVSQTPSNKVTEKGKYVELRCDPISGHTALYWYRQSLGQGPEFLIYFQGTGAADDSGLPNDRFFAVRPEGSVSTLKIQRTERGDSAVYLCASSSPRGSRRSNTGELFFGEGSRLTVL.

This chain connects TRBV23-1 to TRBJ1-1, with TRBD1 matching 7 bases. TRBV23-1 counts as an open reading frame of uncertain function. V trimming: 3 bases; J trimming: 10 bases; junction bases outside the gene matches: 11. CDR3 length: 14 amino acids. CDR3 protein: CASSHRDRVFTAFF. The CDR3 DNA reads as TGCGCCAGCAGTCACCGTGACAGGGTTTTTACAGCTTTCTTT.

The V gene is TRBV5-1, the J gene TRBJ1-6; D uncertain. The CDR3 extends over 15 amino acids. V was cut by 2 bases and J by 0 bases, with 6 bases left in between. Germline values: CDR1 SGHRS, CDR2 YFSETQ. CDR3 coding DNA: TGCGCCAGCAGCTTTACCAGCTCCTATAATTCACCCCTCCACTTT. It translates to CASSFTSSYNSPLHF.

Comments on this clone: At one end, the junction sequence differs from germline, possibly due to a read error. The chain uses TRBV7-7 and TRBJ2-1; D uncertain. CDR1 is SSHAT and CDR2 is FNYEAQ in the germline V gene (reference sequence). The CDR3 totals 15 residues. The CDR3 is CASSFEELPYNEQFF. The CDR3 nucleotides read TGTGCTAGCAGCTTCGAGGAACTACCCTACAATGAGCAGTTCTTC.

The rearrangement joins TRBV5-4 to TRBJ2-1, with 14 bases fitting TRBD2. Germline lookup yields CDR1 SGHNT and CDR2 YYREEE (reference sequence). Germline trimming cut 3 bases from V and 8 bases from J; bases unmatched to any gene: 10. The length of the CDR3 is 17 residues. The CDR3 reads CASSSFGLAGGRDEQFF. The CDR3, as DNA: TGTGCCAGCAGCTCCTTCGGACTAGCGGGAGGTCGGGATGAGCAGTTCTTC. The full variable domain, completed using reference TRBV5-4 and TRBJ2-1, is ETGVTQSPTHLIKTRGQQVTLRCSSQSGHNTVSWYQQALGQGPQFIFQYYREEENGRGNFPPRFSGLQFPNYSSELNVNALELDDSALYLCASSSFGLAGGRDEQFFGPGTRLTVL.

The chain is built from TRBV25-1 and TRBJ1-2; possibly TRBD1 for D (5 bases). This CDR3 is built from 13 residues. Trimming cost V 6 bases and J 0 bases, with 8 bases left between them. Germline assignment: CDR1 MGHDK and CDR2 SYGVNS. CDR3 sequence reads: CASRTDTNYGYTF. CDR3 sequence (DNA): TGTGCCAGCAGGACAGATACTAACTATGGCTACACCTTC.

The chain links TRBV4-1 to TRBJ2-7; perhaps TRBD2 as D (5 bases). The CDR3 sequence is 15 residues long. Trimming stripped 0 bases from V and 2 bases from J, with 11 bases between. Germline CDR1 reads MGHRA; CDR2 reads YSYEKL. The CDR3: CASSQEALGAYEQYF. The CDR3 bases are TGCGCCAGCAGCCAAGAGGCCCTCGGGGCCTACGAGCAGTACTTC.

The V gene is TRBV6-1, the J gene TRBJ2-7; TRBD1 matches 8 bases. V gave up 6 bases and J gave up 4 bases; unmatched junction bases: 5. In germline, CDR1 is MNHNS, CDR2 SASEGT. This CDR3 region has 13 residues. In nucleotides, the CDR3 is TGTGCCAGCAGGCGGACAGGGTCATACGAGCAGTACTTC. Encoded protein: CASRRTGSYEQYF.

Remarks on this clone: Different DNA sequences within this sample yield the same CDR3. V usage is TRBV6-6 and J usage is TRBJ2-7; perhaps TRBD2 as D (6 bases). This CDR3 has 13 residues. The V gene's germline CDR1 is MNHNY and CDR2 SVGAGI (reference sequence). The V end was cut by 6 bases, the J end by 1 base, with 10 bases between. The CDR3 region has the DNA TGTGCCAGCAGGCGGGACTCTTCCTACGAGCAGTACTTC. Residues: CASRRDSSYEQYF.

The V gene is TRBV5-1, the J gene TRBJ2-1; 7 bases align to TRBD2. This CDR3 comprises 16 residues. Germline V CDR1 and CDR2: SGHRS, YFSETQ. J was trimmed by 3 bases and V by 3 bases; bases with no gene match: 9. CDR3 region: CASSSWGGEVYNEQFF. CDR3 bases: TGCGCCAGCAGCTCCTGGGGGGGAGAAGTCTACAATGAGCAGTTCTTC. The whole variable domain, remainder taken from reference TRBV5-1 and TRBJ2-1, is KAGVTQTPRYLIKTRGQQVTLSCSPISGHRSVSWYQQTPGQGLQFLFEYFSETQRNKGNFPGRFSGRQFSNSRSEMNVSTLELGDSALYLCASSSWGGEVYNEQFFGPGTRLTVL.